These 14 T cell receptor beta chains originate from one sample sequenced in a study of shared clonotypes between healthy human individuals (dated by TCRdb to about 2020). CD8 naive samples consisted of CD45RO-negative cells that were positively selected for CCR7, yielding a CD45RA+CCR7+ population without TemRA cells. Library method: the immunoSEQ multiplex PCR assay. TCRdb provides this immuneACCESS table in a form limited to in-frame rearrangements. Some clones are lacking; in checked studies, under half of them reflect an unresolved V gene, and why the rest are absent is not known. The sample table records 2 million or so clones; over 85% of these occur just once. Together, the top ten hold 1% to 1.3% of the sample. Sequences were obtained from naive CD8+ T cells sorted from blood. The sample's cell subset or site label is to be understood as: CD45RA+CCR7+. These receptors came from a man aged 18 to 29 in good health.

The chain links TRBV9 to TRBJ2-1; weak D call: TRBD1 (8 bases). CDR1 is SGDLS, CDR2 YYNGEE, per germline. The CDR3 is 15 amino acids. V lost 5 bases to trimming and J lost 8 bases, with 20 bases between them. CDR3 DNA: TGTGCCAGCAGTGGAGGTACAGGGGGAGGGTATGAGCAGTTCTTC. It codes for CASSGGTGGGYEQFF.

The chain is built from TRBV5-1 and TRBJ1-1; no firm D call. V was trimmed by 2 bases and J by 7 bases, leaving 12 bases between them. The CDR3 extends over 13 amino acids. Per the germline V gene, CDR1 is SGHRS and CDR2 is YFSETQ. The DNA of the CDR3 is TGCGCCAGCAGCTTTGGCCTGAACGTTGAAGCTTTCTTT. It is translated as CASSFGLNVEAFF.

The chain has TRBV25-1 and TRBJ1-4, with D maybe TRBD1 (5 bases). This CDR3 contains 13 residues. Germline V lookup: CDR1 MGHDK, CDR2 SYGVNS. Between the trimmed V and J ends, which lost 7 bases and 4 bases, there was a span of 10 bases. CDR3 DNA sequence: TGTGCCAGCAAGGGGTTAGGTAATGAAAAACTGTTTTTT. Translating gives CASKGLGNEKLFF.

The V call is TRBV11-2, the J call TRBJ2-7; 8 bases align to TRBD1. V was pared by 3 bases and J by 7 bases, with 2 bases of the junction left unmatched. The CDR3 is made up of 12 amino acids. CDR1 is SGHAT, CDR2 FQNNGV, per germline. The CDR3, as DNA: TGTGCCAGCAGCTTGGACAGGGAAGAGCAGTACTTC. This codes for CASSLDREEQYF.

V gene TRBV19 combines with J gene TRBJ2-7; a possible D gene is TRBD1 (6 bases). Trimming left V 4 bases short and J 7 bases short, with 17 bases between. Per the germline V gene, CDR1 is LNHDA and CDR2 is SQIVND (reference sequence). The CDR3 has 14 residues. The CDR3 DNA reads as TGTGCCAGTAGTAACAGGGCCGTGGGAGTTGAGCAGTACTTC. Translation gives CASSNRAVGVEQYF.

This clone was detected only a few times. This chain connects TRBV6-1 to TRBJ1-2; 8 bases map to TRBD1. The CDR3 is 11 residues long. Germline V lookup: CDR1 MNHNS, CDR2 SASEGT. The ends lost 5 bases at V and 11 bases at J; junction bases unmatched: 4. The CDR3 nucleotides are TGTGCCAGCAGTACTTGGACAGGGTACACCTTC. It translates to CASSTWTGYTF.

The chain has TRBV10-2 and TRBJ1-2; 7 bases match TRBD1. The ends lost 6 bases at V and 6 bases at J; junction bases unmatched: 7. Germline CDR1 WSHSY, CDR2 SAAADI. CDR3 size: 13 residues. CDR3 sequence (DNA): TGCGCCAGCAGCAATCGACAGGGAGATGGCTACACCTTC. Its protein product is CASSNRQGDGYTF.

The CDR3 DNA sequence: TGTGCTAGTGGTTTCCCCCTCGACAGGGATGAGCAGTTCTTC. Protein product: CASGFPLDRDEQFF. The chain joins TRBV12-5 to TRBJ2-1; 7 positions agree with TRBD1. The length of the CDR3 is 14 residues. Germline values: CDR1 LGHNT, CDR2 FRNRAP. J gave up 8 bases and V 3 bases, and 7 bases lay outside the gene matches.

Turning to this clone: Sequence at one end of the junction differs from germline and may be a read error. V and J are TRBV7-7 and TRBJ2-1; 11 positions agree with TRBD2. Germline V gene data show CDR1 as SSHAT and CDR2 as FNYEAQ (reference sequence). This CDR3 is 18 amino acids long. The CDR3 region is CASSLVVVAGGAYNEQFF. CDR3 sequence (DNA): TGTGCTAGCAGCTTAGTGGTTGTAGCGGGAGGGGCCTACAATGAGCAGTTCTTC.

This rearrangement joins TRBV29-1 to TRBJ2-7; 8 nucleotides align to TRBD1. Germline CDR1 is SQVTM and CDR2 is ANQGSEA. CDR3 length: 13 residues. J gave up 4 bases and V 7 bases, and 9 bases lay outside the gene matches. The chain's CDR3 is CSALGQGGYEQYF. The CDR3 DNA follows: TGCAGCGCGCTAGGACAGGGTGGATACGAGCAGTACTTC.

Notes on this clone: Other DNA variants within this sample encode the same CDR3. The J gene is TRBJ1-1, the V gene TRBV6-5; no definite D call. The V end lost 0 bases, the J end lost 0 bases, and 8 bases lay between the germline ends. This CDR3 contains 15 residues. Germline assignment: CDR1 MNHEY and CDR2 SVGAGI. In DNA, the CDR3 is TGTGCCAGCAGTTACTCAGGGCATCTGAACACTGAAGCTTTCTTT. Translating it yields CASSYSGHLNTEAFF.

The rearrangement joins TRBV5-8 to TRBJ1-2, with D perhaps matching TRBD1 (6 bases). Germline-derived CDR1 and CDR2 are SGHTS and YDEGEE. Trimming removed 1 base at V and 5 bases at J, with 15 bases between. The CDR3 is 15 amino acids. The CDR3 nucleotides read TGTGCCAGCAGCTTGTCTACCGGGGGCAAGTATGGCTACACCTTC. Amino acid sequence: CASSLSTGGKYGYTF.

The rearrangement joins TRBV19 to TRBJ2-1; TRBD2 agrees at 11 bases. This CDR3 is built from 17 residues. V lost 1 base and J lost 3; bases outside the gene matches: 5. Germline V gene sequence: CDR1 LNHDA, CDR2 SQIVND (reference sequence). Written as DNA, the CDR3 is TGTGCCAGTAGTATAGCCTCGCTAGCGGGGGGCTACAATGAGCAGTTCTTC. Its translation: CASSIASLAGGYNEQFF.

The rearrangement uses TRBV6-1 and TRBJ1-6; D is perhaps TRBD1 (6 bases). The germline V and J ends were trimmed by 1 base and 7 bases, with 17 bases remaining between them. CDR1 and CDR2 (germline): MNHNS, SASEGT. CDR3 length equals 17 residues. The CDR3 here is CASSEGPRRGFNSPLHF. The CDR3 DNA sequence: TGTGCCAGCAGTGAAGGTCCGAGGAGGGGGTTCAATTCACCCCTCCACTTT.